This TCR beta chain is drawn from a study of T cell repertoires in cytomegalovirus infection. Study-wide results and limits: The study found HLA-C-restricted CMV-specific TCR beta clonotypes dominating the ex vivo response.

Trimming shortened V by 4 bases and J by 2 bases, and 18 bases separated the two germline ends. Looked up from germline, CDR1 is SGHAT and CDR2 is FQDESV (reference sequence). The CDR3 contains 16 residues. TCRdb passed the reads through MiXCR, listing each CDR3 protein once. The sample records 150,000 to 200,000 distinct CDR3 sequences, less than 25% being singletons. This clonotype was detected only a few times. Antigen specificity is unknown. The receptor's source is a human donor in good health (CMV status not recorded). Some clones in this sample may be carry-over from other donors' samples. The starting material was CD8+ T cells from cultured PBMCs, obtained from culture after CMV antigen stimulation. The rearrangement links TRBV11-1 to TRBJ2-7, with D tentatively TRBD1 or TRBD2 (5 bases each). In DNA, the CDR3 is TGTGCCAGCAGCTCCTTGGGGCCCGGGACGACCTACGAGCAGTACTTC. Translation: CASSSLGPGTTYEQYF.